This T cell receptor (beta chain) was retrieved from a study of shared clonotypes between healthy human individuals. Findings of the study overall: How much donors shared clonotypes was expected to be affected by sequencing depth.

For this clone: Its antigen is currently unknown.

TCRdb keeps only in-frame clones here, not all; method: immunoSEQ multiplex PCR. The table lists more than 2 million clones, 90% to 95% of them singletons. Trimming stripped 8 bases from V and 6 bases from J, with 5 bases between. The CDR3 has 9 amino acids. Germline CDR1 MNHNY, CDR2 SVGAGI (reference sequence). The sample taken for sequencing was naive CD4+ T cells sorted from blood. Sample subset: CD45RA+ positively selected. J is TRBJ2-7 and V is TRBV6-6; no clear D. The origin of this receptor is a man aged 18 to 30 in good health. The DNA of the CDR3 is TGTGCCAGCCCCCGCGAGCAGTACTTC. This codes for CASPREQYF.